This T cell receptor beta chain was found in a study of molecular identifiers for immune sequencing clone quantification. This clonotype has at least ten counts. The CDR3 runs 17 residues. CDR1 and CDR2 from the germline V gene are MDHEN and SYDVKM. V lost 5 bases, J lost 0 bases, and 18 bases lay in between. TCRdb re-derived calls from the PCR reads in MiXCR, one entry per CDR3 protein. Among about 65,000 distinct CDR3 sequences listed, under 20% were seen once. The sequenced material came from naive CD8+ T cells from blood, with Jurkat cell RNA spiked in. Subset reported: FACS-sorted CD8+CD4-CCR7+CD45RA+ naive T cells. The rearrangement joins TRBV28 to TRBJ2-3, with D tentatively TRBD1 (5 bases). This clonotype was sampled from a human donor in good health. Some libraries in this study had Jurkat cell RNA spiked in. The CDR3 DNA reads as TGTGCCAGCAGTATAGGGGCGGAAACACATAGCACAGATACGCAGTATTTT. This codes for CASSIGAETHSTDTQYF.